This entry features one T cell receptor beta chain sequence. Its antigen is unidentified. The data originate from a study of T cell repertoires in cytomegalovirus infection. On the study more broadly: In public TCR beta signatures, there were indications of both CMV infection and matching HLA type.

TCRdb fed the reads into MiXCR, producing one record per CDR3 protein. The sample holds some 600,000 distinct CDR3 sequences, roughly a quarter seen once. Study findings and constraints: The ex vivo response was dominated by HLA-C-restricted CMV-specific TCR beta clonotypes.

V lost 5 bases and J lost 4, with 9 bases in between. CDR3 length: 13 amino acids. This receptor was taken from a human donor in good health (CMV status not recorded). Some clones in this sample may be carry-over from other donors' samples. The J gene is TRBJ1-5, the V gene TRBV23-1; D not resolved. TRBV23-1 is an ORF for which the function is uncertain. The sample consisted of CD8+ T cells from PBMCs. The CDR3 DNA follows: TGCGCCAGCAGTGACCACGGGAATCAGCCCCAGCATTTT. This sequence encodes CASSDHGNQPQHF.